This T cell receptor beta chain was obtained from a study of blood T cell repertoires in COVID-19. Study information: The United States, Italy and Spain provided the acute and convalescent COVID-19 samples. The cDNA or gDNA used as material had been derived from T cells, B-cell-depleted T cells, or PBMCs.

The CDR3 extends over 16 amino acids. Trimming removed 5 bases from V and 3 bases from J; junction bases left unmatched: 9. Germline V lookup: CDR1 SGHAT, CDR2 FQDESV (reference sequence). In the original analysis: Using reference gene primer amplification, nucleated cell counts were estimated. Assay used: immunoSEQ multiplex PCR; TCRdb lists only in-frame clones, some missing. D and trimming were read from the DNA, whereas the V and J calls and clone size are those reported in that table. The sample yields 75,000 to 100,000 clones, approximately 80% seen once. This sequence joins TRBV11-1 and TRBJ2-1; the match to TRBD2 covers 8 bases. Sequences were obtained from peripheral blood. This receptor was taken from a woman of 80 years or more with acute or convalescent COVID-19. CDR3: CASSAPPGTSYNEQFF. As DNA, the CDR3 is TGTGCCAGCAGCGCCCCACCCGGGACTAGCTACAATGAGCAGTTCTTC.